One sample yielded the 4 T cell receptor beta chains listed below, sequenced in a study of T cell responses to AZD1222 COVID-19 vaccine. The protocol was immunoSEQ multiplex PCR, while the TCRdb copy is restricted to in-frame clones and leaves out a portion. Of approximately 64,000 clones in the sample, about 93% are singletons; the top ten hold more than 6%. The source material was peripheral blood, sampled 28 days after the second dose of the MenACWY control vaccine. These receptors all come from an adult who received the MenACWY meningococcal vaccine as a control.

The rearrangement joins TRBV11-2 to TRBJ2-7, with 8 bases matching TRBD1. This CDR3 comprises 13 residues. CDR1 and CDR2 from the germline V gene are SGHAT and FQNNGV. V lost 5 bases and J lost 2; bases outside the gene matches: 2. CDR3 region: CASSRTGTYEQYF. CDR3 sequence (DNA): TGTGCCAGCAGCCGGACAGGGACCTACGAGCAGTACTTC.

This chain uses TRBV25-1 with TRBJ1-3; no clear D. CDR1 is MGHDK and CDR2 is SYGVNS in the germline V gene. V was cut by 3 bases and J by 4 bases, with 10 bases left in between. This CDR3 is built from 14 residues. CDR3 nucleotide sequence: TGTGCCAGCAGTGATCCCCTCGACGGAAACACCATATATTTT. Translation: CASSDPLDGNTIYF.

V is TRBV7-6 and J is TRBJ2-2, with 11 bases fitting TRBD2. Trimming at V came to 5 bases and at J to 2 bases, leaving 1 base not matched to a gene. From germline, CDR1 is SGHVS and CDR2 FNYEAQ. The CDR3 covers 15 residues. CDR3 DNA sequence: TGTGCCAGCAGCCGACTAGCGGGAAACACCGGGGAGCTGTTTTTT. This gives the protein CASSRLAGNTGELFF.

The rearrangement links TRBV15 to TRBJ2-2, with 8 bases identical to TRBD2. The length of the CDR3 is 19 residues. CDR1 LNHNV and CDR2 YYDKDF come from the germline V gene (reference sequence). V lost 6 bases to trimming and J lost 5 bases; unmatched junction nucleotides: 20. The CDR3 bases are TGTGCCACCAGGGGACTAGACTCTTTTTCGGGTGAAAATACCGGGGAGCTGTTTTTT. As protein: CATRGLDSFSGENTGELFF. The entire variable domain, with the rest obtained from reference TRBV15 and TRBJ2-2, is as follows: DAMVIQNPRYQVTQFGKPVTLSCSQTLNHNVMYWYQQKSSQAPKLLFHYYDKDFNNEADTPDNFQSRRPNTSFCFLDIRSPGLGDTAMYLCATRGLDSFSGENTGELFFGEGSRLTVL.